This TCR beta chain was profiled in a study of T cell repertoires in cytomegalovirus infection. The wider study: Matching HLA type and CMV infection were both indicated by public TCR beta signatures.

This clonotype was counted between two and nine times. Its matching antigen is unknown. Germline CDR1 reads SGHNT; CDR2 reads YYREEE (reference sequence). V lost 0 bases and J 6 bases, leaving 6 bases between the germline ends. The CDR3 consists of 13 residues. Study results and limitations: Ex vivo, HLA-C-restricted CMV-specific TCR beta clonotypes prevailed over the rest of the response. Individuals carrying CMV plus the relevant HLA were identified by cumulative frequency of public TCR beta families.

TCRdb fed the reads into MiXCR, producing one record per CDR3 protein. The sample yields roughly 720,000 distinct CDR3 sequences, roughly 36% seen once. This sequence joins TRBV5-4 and TRBJ2-2; D is uncertain. The sequenced sample was PBMCs. The sequence was collected from a human donor in good health (CMV status not recorded). Some clones in this sample may be carry-over from other donors' samples. The CDR3 protein is CASSLDPAGELFF. As DNA, the CDR3 is TGTGCCAGCAGCTTGGACCCGGCCGGGGAGCTGTTTTTT.